Each of the 29 T cell receptor beta chains below was sequenced from the same sample in a study of blood T cell repertoires in COVID-19. Using immunoSEQ multiplex PCR, the repertoire was profiled, and TCRdb retains in-frame clones only, with some absent. This table holds about 250,000 clones, 83% found once. Sequenced input: peripheral blood. These receptors all stem from a middle-aged man with active or convalescent COVID-19.

The chain links TRBV5-1 to TRBJ2-7, with 7 bases aligning to TRBD1. This CDR3 comprises 17 residues. Germline values: CDR1 SGHRS, CDR2 YFSETQ. V was pared by 0 bases and J by 0 bases, with 9 bases of the junction left unmatched. Here the CDR3 reads CASSLGPDRVGSYEQYF. As DNA, the CDR3 is TGCGCCAGCAGCTTGGGCCCAGACAGGGTTGGCTCCTACGAGCAGTACTTC.

CDR3 in amino acids: CASSSLPGDTDTQYF. The CDR3 DNA follows: TGTGCCAGCAGCTCCCTTCCGGGGGACACAGATACGCAGTATTTT. The chain recombines TRBV7-3 with TRBJ2-3; maybe TRBD2 (6 bases). This CDR3 is built from 15 residues. The V gene lost 4 bases and the J gene lost 2 bases, with 13 bases spanning the gap. CDR1 SGHTA and CDR2 FQGTGA come from the germline V gene.

This clone showed up just once. The chain uses TRBV6-1 and TRBJ2-7; D is unclear. Per the germline V gene, CDR1 is MNHNS and CDR2 is SASEGT. The CDR3 runs to 14 residues. V was shortened by 1 base and J by 4 bases, with 11 bases between the two germline ends. The DNA for the CDR3 is TGTGCCAGCAGTGAAGTACCCCTCCGGTACGAGCAGTACTTC. This translates into CASSEVPLRYEQYF.

The chain joins TRBV28 to TRBJ2-5; 7 positions agree with TRBD1. This CDR3 has 17 residues. CDR1 is MDHEN and CDR2 is SYDVKM in the germline V gene. V dropped 5 bases and J dropped 1; count of bases not matched to a gene: 13. The CDR3 DNA reads TGTGCCAGCAGTCCGGGACAGTCCAAAAGCCGCCAAGAGACCCAGTACTTC. This codes for CASSPGQSKSRQETQYF.

V gene TRBV7-9 combines with J gene TRBJ1-2, with D unresolved. V shed 5 bases and J shed 4 bases, with 11 bases lying between them. This CDR3 has 13 residues. Germline V lookup: CDR1 SEHNR, CDR2 FQNEAQ (reference sequence). The CDR3 DNA is TGTGCCAGCAGCCCCCGTAGTGGCTATGGCTACACCTTC. Residues: CASSPRSGYGYTF.

This chain connects TRBV28 to TRBJ2-1, with TRBD2 matching over 12 bases. Germline CDR1 MDHEN, CDR2 SYDVKM. This CDR3 region has 15 residues. Trimming took 6 bases from V and 7 from J; bases not matched to a gene: 7. The CDR3 is CASSRSSGRVNEQFF. The CDR3 bases are TGTGCCAGCAGCCGATCTAGCGGGAGGGTAAATGAGCAGTTCTTC.

This sequence joins TRBV4-1 and TRBJ1-3, with D tentatively TRBD1 (5 bases). V was shortened by 1 base and J by 4 bases, with 8 bases between the two germline ends. CDR3 length: 14 amino acids. Per the germline V gene, CDR1 is MGHRA and CDR2 is YSYEKL. The CDR3 region has the DNA TGCGCCAGCAGCCAAGCGGCAGGGGGAAACACCATATATTTT. Protein: CASSQAAGGNTIYF.

This clone was seen more than once but under ten times. This chain connects TRBV19 to TRBJ1-6, with TRBD1 as a possible D gene (6 bases). The CDR3 loop spans 16 amino acids. Germline V gene sequence: CDR1 LNHDA, CDR2 SQIVND (reference sequence). Trimming cost V 3 bases and J 6 bases, with 15 bases left between them. The CDR3 sequence is CASSIRGGSGNSPLHF. The CDR3 DNA reads TGTGCCAGTAGTATTAGGGGGGGTTCGGGTAATTCACCCCTCCACTTT.

Remarks on this clone: Other DNA variants within this sample encode the same CDR3. The rearrangement uses TRBV11-3 and TRBJ1-6; D call uncertain. The CDR3 spans 14 residues. Germline V gives CDR1 SGHNT, CDR2 YENEEA. Trimming pared 1 base from V and 5 bases from J, leaving 6 bases between. CDR3: CASSLGRDNSPLHF. CDR3 DNA sequence: TGTGCCAGCAGCTTAGGGCGGGATAATTCACCCCTCCACTTT. Full variable domain (remainder filled in from reference TRBV11-3 and TRBJ1-6): EAGVVQSPRYKIIEKKQPVAFWCNPISGHNTLYWYLQNLGQGPELLIRYENEEAVDDSQLPKDRFSAERLKGVDSTLKIQPAELGDSAVYLCASSLGRDNSPLHFGNGTRLTVT.

V usage is TRBV5-4 and J usage is TRBJ1-3; D is undetermined. Germline CDR1 is SGHNT and CDR2 is YYREEE (reference sequence). V was clipped by 0 bases and J by 0 bases, with 7 bases between them. The CDR3 extends over 15 amino acids. CDR3 sequence: CASSLAPSSGNTIYF. The CDR3 DNA sequence: TGTGCCAGCAGCTTGGCCCCCAGCTCTGGAAACACCATATATTTT.

This chain links TRBV29-1 with TRBJ2-3; D is undetermined. Per germline, CDR1 SQVTM and CDR2 ANQGSEA. Trimming took 3 bases from V and 0 from J, leaving 7 bases between them. This CDR3 spans 13 amino acids. CDR3: CSVEGLSTDTQYF. CDR3 DNA sequence: TGCAGCGTTGAGGGCCTAAGCACAGATACGCAGTATTTT.

This clone was seen a few times. This sequence joins TRBV28 and TRBJ1-5; D gene unclear. The germline V and J ends were trimmed by 1 base and 2 bases, with 3 bases remaining between them. Germline lookup yields CDR1 MDHEN and CDR2 SYDVKM. The CDR3 spans 13 residues. The CDR3 region is CASSLSGNQPQHF. The DNA of the CDR3 is TGTGCCAGCAGTTTATCGGGCAATCAGCCCCAGCATTTT. Using reference TRBV28 and TRBJ1-5 for the parts outside the CDR3, the full variable domain is DVKVTQSSRYLVKRTGEKVFLECVQDMDHENMFWYRQDPGLGLRLIYFSYDVKMKEKGDIPEGYSVSREKKERFSLILESASTNQTSMYLCASSLSGNQPQHFGDGTRLSIL.

The chain employs TRBV7-9 and TRBJ2-2, with a possible D match to TRBD1 (6 bases). This CDR3 is 14 amino acids long. Trimming removed 4 bases from V and 3 bases from J, with 9 bases in between. Germline CDR1 is SEHNR and CDR2 is FQNEAQ (reference sequence). The CDR3: CASSSAGDTGELFF. The CDR3 DNA sequence: TGTGCCAGCAGCTCGGCAGGGGACACCGGGGAGCTGTTTTTT.

This chain connects TRBV25-1 to TRBJ1-1, with a tentative D call TRBD1 (5 bases). Trimming took off 1 base at V and 0 bases at J, with 6 bases between the two ends. The germline CDR1 and CDR2 sequences are MGHDK and SYGVNS. The CDR3 totals 14 residues. As DNA, the CDR3 is TGTGCCAGCAGTGAATCAGGGTTGAACACTGAAGCTTTCTTT. It encodes CASSESGLNTEAFF.

The chain employs TRBV6-5 and TRBJ2-1, with D possibly TRBD1 on 6 matching bases. The germline V gene has CDR1 MNHEY and CDR2 SVGAGI. There are 16 residues in the CDR3. V gave up 0 bases and J gave up 5 bases, with 14 bases separating them. For the CDR3, the DNA is TGTGCCAGCAGTTACTCAACCGGGACATTCGACAATGAGCAGTTCTTC. Translating it yields CASSYSTGTFDNEQFF.

The chain links TRBV5-4 to TRBJ2-1; D remains ambiguous. Germline V gives CDR1 SGHNT, CDR2 YYREEE (reference sequence). The CDR3 loop spans 13 amino acids. Trimming stripped 3 bases from V and 5 bases from J, with 9 bases between. The CDR3 protein is CASSSKAHNEQFF. CDR3 nucleotide sequence: TGTGCCAGCAGCTCCAAAGCGCACAATGAGCAGTTCTTC.

This rearrangement joins TRBV18 to TRBJ2-5, with D possibly being TRBD1 (5 bases). CDR1 and CDR2 (germline): KGHSH, LQKENI. V was pared by 0 bases and J by 2 bases, with 7 bases between. This CDR3 has 14 amino acids. CDR3 DNA sequence: TGTGCCAGCTCACCACCGAACAGGCAAGAGACCCAGTACTTC. It specifies CASSPPNRQETQYF.

This chain links TRBV28 with TRBJ1-1, with TRBD1 identical over 8 bases. The CDR3 extends over 13 amino acids. J lost 6 bases, V lost 5 bases, and 5 bases had no gene match. Germline assignment: CDR1 MDHEN and CDR2 SYDVKM. The CDR3 coding sequence is TGTGCCAGCAGTATGACAGGGGAGGCTGAAGCTTTCTTT. It specifies CASSMTGEAEAFF.

This clone was detected once. The chain uses TRBV6-6 and TRBJ2-2; D may be TRBD1 (5 bases). Germline loops: CDR1 MNHNY, CDR2 SVGAGI (reference sequence). Between the trimmed V and J ends, which lost 6 bases and 9 bases, there was a span of 11 bases. This CDR3 region has 12 residues. CDR3 loop: CASSQGVRELFF. The CDR3 nucleotides read TGTGCCAGCAGCCAAGGGGTTCGGGAGCTGTTTTTT.

This clone was picked up one time. This rearrangement joins TRBV7-6 to TRBJ2-7, with 9 bases that match TRBD1. Trimming took 1 base from V and 6 from J; bases not matched to a gene: 13. Germline CDR1 SGHVS, CDR2 FNYEAQ. This CDR3 is built from 17 residues. The DNA for the CDR3 is TGTGCCAGCAGCTTAGTACCGGGACAGGGTTCTGATGGCGAGCAGTACTTC. This encodes CASSLVPGQGSDGEQYF.

The chain is built from TRBV5-4 and TRBJ1-2; TRBD1 might be the D (6 bases). Trimming stripped 2 bases from V and 2 bases from J, with 10 bases between. This CDR3 is built from 14 residues. Germline loops: CDR1 SGHNT, CDR2 YYREEE (reference sequence). The CDR3 coding sequence is TGTGCCAGCAGCTTATACAGGGAAAACTATGGCTACACCTTC. This gives the protein CASSLYRENYGYTF.

This clone was seen repeatedly, ten times or more. The chain has TRBV3-1 (or the pseudogene TRBV3-2) and TRBJ2-1; 7 nucleotides line up with TRBD2. CDR1 is LGHDT and CDR2 is YNNKEL in the germline V gene (reference sequence). V lost 0 bases to trimming and J lost 6 bases; unmatched junction nucleotides: 11. CDR3 size: 17 residues. The CDR3 DNA reads as TGTGCCAGCAGCCAAGAGGTCGGGGGAGGGCCCCTCAATGAGCAGTTCTTC. Amino acids: CASSQEVGGGPLNEQFF.

The chain recombines TRBV28 with TRBJ1-2; perhaps TRBD1 as D (5 bases). The CDR3 has 12 amino acids. Looked up from germline, CDR1 is MDHEN and CDR2 is SYDVKM. Trimming cost V 10 bases and J 4 bases, with 13 bases left between them. CDR3 sequence (DNA): TGTGCCATCAGAAGGGGCCGCTATGGCTACACCTTC. Its translation: CAIRRGRYGYTF.

This chain links TRBV9 with TRBJ1-1; no definite D call. Trimming stripped 2 bases from V and 0 bases from J, with 8 bases between. Germline CDR1 is SGDLS and CDR2 is YYNGEE. The CDR3 totals 14 residues. This chain's CDR3 is CASSVEGMNTEAFF. As DNA, the CDR3 is TGTGCCAGCAGCGTGGAGGGAATGAACACTGAAGCTTTCTTT.

The gene calls are TRBV10-3 and TRBJ2-2, with D perhaps matching TRBD1 (6 bases). In germline, CDR1 is ENHRY, CDR2 SYGVKD. The ends were cut back, 0 bases at V and 7 bases at J, with 15 bases in the middle. The CDR3 contains 16 residues. CDR3 nucleotide sequence: TGTGCCATCAGTGAGTCACCAGGGGATATCGACGGGGAGCTGTTTTTT. Translating it yields CAISESPGDIDGELFF.

The chain recombines TRBV9 with TRBJ1-2; tentatively, D is TRBD1 (5 bases). From germline, CDR1 is SGDLS and CDR2 YYNGEE. V was pared by 3 bases and J by 4 bases, with 13 bases between. The CDR3 is 14 residues long. The CDR3 coding sequence is TGTGCCAGCAGCGGACGCAGGGTCCTCTATGGCTACACCTTC. This gives the protein CASSGRRVLYGYTF.

V is TRBV21-1 and J is TRBJ2-2; the table assigns TRBD2, which was not confirmed against the DNA. TRBV21-1 is flagged as a pseudogene. The CDR3 has 15 amino acids. The CDR3 protein is CASSSRGAFTGELFF. The CDR3 bases are TGTGCCAGCAGCTCCCGGGGGGCCTTTACCGGGGAGCTGTTTTTT.

CDR3: CASSSGAIAKNIQYF. DNA for the CDR3: TGTGCCAGCAGTTCAGGTGCTATAGCCAAAAACATTCAGTACTTC. This chain uses TRBV28 with TRBJ2-4; D not certain. Germline V gene sequence: CDR1 MDHEN, CDR2 SYDVKM. V was cut by 4 bases and J by 0 bases, with 10 bases left in between. The CDR3 totals 15 residues.

The V and J genes are TRBV19 and TRBJ1-5; 7 nucleotides align to TRBD1. V gave up 3 bases and J gave up 4 bases; unmatched junction bases: 6. The CDR3 length is 15 residues. Germline V CDR1 and CDR2: LNHDA, SQIVND (reference sequence). CDR3 in DNA: TGTGCCAGTAGTATTCCGGGACAGAGGAATCAGCCCCAGCATTTT. Protein sequence: CASSIPGQRNQPQHF.